One T cell receptor beta chain is described in this entry. The antigen this receptor binds is unknown. No clone much larger than this one lies a single base away; base qualities are absent. The sample originates from a study of patients and donors after allogeneic stem cell transplantation (dated by TCRdb to about 2020). Receptor amplification or capture employed RT-PCR. TCRdb lists the instrument as NextSeq 550. Using fastp at Q25 and MiXCR, TCRdb reprocessed the public reads and kept productive beta chains. CDR3 protein duplicates are merged, each entry listing the most common genes and DNA. Present in this sample are 920,000 or so distinct CDR3 sequences, about 20% of which were seen just once. The ten largest account for around 6% of the sample. The sequence was collected from a human donor who was either an allogeneic HSCT recipient or a stem cell or donor lymphocyte infusion donor (not recorded which). It is not recorded whose cells these are; they may come from a transplant donor. The source material was blood, either unsorted or a sorted T cell fraction (not recorded which).

This receptor carries the CDR3 CASSKGTELAKNIQYF. The bases read TGTGCCAGCAGCAAGGGGACGGAGCTAGCCAAAAACATTCAGTACTTC. The sequence is built from TRBV11-1 and TRBJ2-4; the D gene is possibly TRBD1 or TRBD2, with 5 bases matching each. The V end loses 5 bases and the J end loses 0 bases, and a stretch of 14 bases separates them. Reading from cysteine to phenylalanine, the CDR3 counts 16 amino acids. Of the read, only the CDR3 DNA is kept; its 48 bases are in frame from base 1. The CDR1 and CDR2 encoded by the germline V gene (reference sequence) are SGHAT and FQDESV.